These 6 T cell receptor beta chains were sequenced from one sample in a study of blood T cell repertoires in COVID-19. TCRdb keeps only in-frame clones here, not all; method: immunoSEQ multiplex PCR. The sample has under 250,000 clones, 85% seen once. Sequencing input: PBMCs or T cells enriched from blood (not recorded which). The receptors originated from a woman in her forties or fifties with acute COVID-19.

The chain carries TRBV30 and TRBJ2-2, with D unresolved. The V and J ends lost 2 bases and 3 bases respectively, with 7 bases between them. The CDR3 runs to 13 residues. The germline V gene encodes CDR1 GTSNPN and CDR2 SVGIG (reference sequence). The chain's CDR3 is CAWSFQDTGELFF. The CDR3 region has the DNA TGTGCCTGGAGTTTTCAGGACACCGGGGAGCTGTTTTTT.

This clone was counted a single time. A read error may account for a junction end that differs from germline. V gene TRBV7-7 combines with J gene TRBJ2-3, with TRBD1 matching over 10 bases. Looked up from germline, CDR1 is SSHAT and CDR2 is FNYEAQ (reference sequence). This CDR3 spans 15 amino acids. Here the CDR3 DNA reads TGTGCTAGCAGCGGAGACAGGGGGCGAGCAGATACGCAGTATTTT. It encodes CASSGDRGRADTQYF.

This clone was counted between two and nine times. This rearrangement joins TRBV6-5 to TRBJ2-5; TRBD1 agrees at 11 bases. With V trimmed by 4 bases and J by 4 bases, 8 bases remained unmatched. The CDR3 sequence is 16 residues long. The V gene's germline CDR1 is MNHEY and CDR2 SVGAGI. CDR3 protein: CASSSTSGTGGETQYF. Written as DNA, the CDR3 is TGTGCCAGCAGTTCGACGTCCGGGACAGGGGGAGAGACCCAGTACTTC.

The CDR3 is CASSPYSSNQPQHF. The DNA for the CDR3 is TGTGCCAGCTCACCTTACAGTAGCAATCAGCCCCAGCATTTT. The chain uses TRBV18 and TRBJ1-5; D uncertain. This CDR3 comprises 14 residues. Trimming took off 3 bases at V and 0 bases at J, with 6 bases between the two ends. From germline, CDR1 is KGHSH and CDR2 LQKENI. The entire variable domain, with the rest obtained from reference TRBV18 and TRBJ1-5, is as follows: NAGVMQNPRHLVRRRGQEARLRCSPMKGHSHVYWYRQLPEEGLKFMVYLQKENIIDESGMPKERFSAEFPKEGPSILRIQQVVRGDSAAYFCASSPYSSNQPQHFGDGTRLSIL.

This clone was counted a single time. This chain links TRBV27 with TRBJ2-7; no clear D. The V and J ends lost 3 bases and 1 base respectively, with 7 bases between them. Germline values: CDR1 MNHEY, CDR2 SMNVEV (reference sequence). The CDR3 totals 13 residues. The CDR3 DNA reads TGTGCCAGCAGTTTCGGTCCTTCCTACGAGCAGTACTTC. Protein product: CASSFGPSYEQYF.

The gene calls are TRBV2 and TRBJ1-1; the D gene is possibly TRBD1 (6 bases). Germline CDR1 is SNHLY and CDR2 is FYNNEI. Between the trimmed V and J ends, which lost 4 bases and 1 base, there was a span of 10 bases. This CDR3 is 14 amino acids long. In DNA form, the CDR3 reads TGTGCCAGCAGTGGGGGGCGAGCGAACACTGAAGCTTTCTTT. It codes for CASSGGRANTEAFF.